This T cell receptor beta chain was recorded in a study of tumor-infiltrating lymphocytes in primary liver carcinoma. Findings of the study overall: Blood's top-250-clone fraction was significantly lower than that of tumors (p = 0.039). Overlap in tumor-adjacent and tumor-blood pairs fell below that of tumor region pairs. Appearing in all five tumor regions was true of only about 7-24% of top clones.

The tissue used was unsorted bulk material of about 19-33 mg. RNA and DNA were co-extracted from it with the AllPrep DNA/RNA mini kit. Production of TCR beta cDNA used around 460 ng total RNA together with a constant-region primer. Nested multiplex PCR, run for three rounds with slightly modified ARM-PCR, yielded TCR beta libraries. For around 11 cycles apiece, the opening two PCR rounds ran with TRBV1-TRBV30 forward primers and a C-beta reverse primer. TCRdb passed the multiplex PCR reads through MiXCR, listing each CDR3 protein once. The sample lists 75,000 or so distinct CDR3 sequences, almost 70% occurring once. Of note for this clonotype: What it recognizes is unknown. A much larger clone lies a single base off, so this may be a read error.

The CDR3 runs to 15 residues. CDR1 GTSNPN and CDR2 SVGIG come from the germline V gene (reference sequence). The sequencing input was liver tumor tissue from sampling region 4. As to subset: tumor region T4, right-lateral pole. This chain links TRBV30 with TRBJ2-7, with 9 bases fitting TRBD1. This clonotype originated in a man aged 40-49 years with primary liver carcinoma and hepatitis B virus infection. CDR3 amino acids: CAWSTGQGNSYGQYF. CDR3 DNA: TGTGCCTGGAGTACCGGACAGGGGAACTCCTACGGGCAGTACTTC.